A single sample gave rise to the 14 T cell receptor beta chains below, sequenced in a study of Graves' ophthalmopathy and Graves' hyperthyroidism. RNA transcripts were the template, and TCR beta CDR3 regions were amplified from them. The authors performed first-round RT-PCR with HTBI primers and then a second-round multiplex PCR. TCRdb reanalysed the multiplex PCR reads using MiXCR and keeps one entry per CDR3 protein. The sample includes around 170,000 distinct CDR3 sequences, 30% to 45% of them seen just once. Source material: peripheral blood. The origin of the receptors is a woman aged 40-49 years with Graves' ophthalmopathy.

This clonotype was seen at least ten times. A single base separates this from a much larger clone, so it may be a read error. The chain employs TRBV12-3 or TRBV12-4 and TRBJ1-1; the match to TRBD1 covers 7 bases. The CDR3 has 15 residues. The V and J ends lost 2 bases and 6 bases, in that order; junction bases with no gene match: 9. The CDR3 protein is CASSLPGQAVAEAFF. CDR3 sequence (DNA): TGTGCCAGCAGTTTACCAGGACAGGCTGTCGCTGAAGCTTTCTTT.

This clonotype showed up many times. CDR3 bases: TGTGCCAGCAGTGAAGACGGGTGGAACACTGAAGCTTTCTTT. This gives the protein CASSEDGWNTEAFF. The chain carries TRBV6-1 and TRBJ1-1; D is ambiguous. The CDR3 length is 14 residues. V dropped 1 base and J dropped 1 base, with 7 bases sitting between them. CDR1 and CDR2 from the germline V gene are MNHNS and SASEGT.

The table lists this clonotype with many counts. The rearrangement uses TRBV29-1 and TRBJ2-5, with 8 bases that match TRBD2. The V gene's germline CDR1 is SQVTM and CDR2 ANQGSEA. The V segment lost 0 bases and the J segment 4 bases; nucleotides outside the gene matches: 7. The CDR3 covers 15 residues. The CDR3: CSVEDHSSGRETQYF. As DNA, the CDR3 is TGCAGCGTTGAAGATCATTCCAGCGGGAGAGAGACCCAGTACTTC.

This clonotype was picked up many times. The chain has TRBV28 and TRBJ2-5; the match to TRBD1 covers 7 bases. Germline V gene lookup returns CDR1 MDHEN and CDR2 SYDVKM. The junction had 10 bases not matched to a gene; V was cut back by 5 bases and J by 4 bases. This CDR3 contains 15 residues. CDR3 nucleotides: TGTGCCAGCAGTCCCGCCGGGACAGCAGGAGAGACCCAGTACTTC. Protein product: CASSPAGTAGETQYF.

This clonotype was counted ten times or more. The chain recombines TRBV6-1 with TRBJ2-6, with a weak D call TRBD1 (5 bases). The CDR3 is 15 residues long. The V gene lost 5 bases and the J gene lost 0 bases, with 8 bases spanning the gap. Germline CDR1 and CDR2: MNHNS and SASEGT. Here the CDR3 DNA reads TGTGCCAGCAGTACAGGTGACTCTGGGGCCAACGTCCTGACTTTC. Amino acids: CASSTGDSGANVLTF.

This clonotype was recorded many times. This chain joins TRBV28 and TRBJ1-2; 8 nucleotides match TRBD1. Germline V CDR1 and CDR2: MDHEN, SYDVKM. This CDR3 comprises 13 residues. Losses at the gene ends were 6 bases for V and 8 bases for J; bases not matched to a gene: 8. CDR3 sequence: CASSLHTGGGYTF. DNA for the CDR3: TGTGCCAGCAGCCTACACACAGGGGGGGGCTACACCTTC.

V gene TRBV6-1 combines with J gene TRBJ1-5; D remains ambiguous. There are 15 residues in the CDR3. In germline, CDR1 is MNHNS, CDR2 SASEGT. Trimming took 8 bases from V and 0 from J, leaving 14 bases between them. The CDR3 loop reads CASLSGLYSNQPQHF. CDR3 coding DNA: TGTGCCAGCTTATCCGGGTTATATAGCAATCAGCCCCAGCATTTT.

This clonotype was detected many times. The chain combines TRBV6-5 with TRBJ1-1; 7 bases match TRBD1. The CDR3 is made up of 13 amino acids. Per the germline V gene, CDR1 is MNHEY and CDR2 is SVGAGI. Losses at the gene ends were 8 bases for V and 7 bases for J; bases not matched to a gene: 10. CDR3 nucleotides: TGTGCCAGCCGACCCCCAGGGGGTAATGAAGCTTTCTTT. Protein sequence: CASRPPGGNEAFF.

This clonotype showed up many times. The chain has TRBV5-1 and TRBJ2-2; 7 bases map to TRBD1. After removal of 4 bases from V and 5 bases from J, the junction contained 8 bases not matched to a gene. CDR3 length: 15 residues. The germline gives CDR1 SGHRS, CDR2 YFSETQ. For the CDR3, the DNA is TGCGCCAGCAGCAAATACAGGGGACGGACCGGGGAGCTGTTTTTT. It yields the protein CASSKYRGRTGELFF.

This clonotype has at least ten counts. The rearrangement uses TRBV12-3 or TRBV12-4 and TRBJ1-2; D not resolved. V was cut by 0 bases and J by 8 bases, with 7 bases left in between. The CDR3 contains 12 residues. The CDR3 protein is CASSLAGGGYTF. In DNA form, the CDR3 reads TGTGCCAGCAGTTTAGCCGGAGGCGGCTACACCTTC.

This clonotype was recorded many times. The chain recombines TRBV5-1 with TRBJ2-7; a possible D gene is TRBD1 (6 bases). Germline CDR1 reads SGHRS; CDR2 reads YFSETQ. There are 14 residues in the CDR3. V was pared by 0 bases and J by 4 bases, with 11 bases between. The CDR3 nucleotides are TGCGCCAGCAGCTTGGTGGACAGCCTATACGAGCAGTACTTC. This translates into CASSLVDSLYEQYF.

J is TRBJ2-7 and V is TRBV28, with D unclear. The germline CDR1 and CDR2 sequences are MDHEN and SYDVKM. The CDR3 runs to 14 residues. V lost 4 bases to trimming and J lost 3 bases, with 13 bases between them. In DNA, the CDR3 is TGTGCCAGCAGTTCCCCCCCAGCACACTACGAGCAGTACTTC. As protein: CASSSPPAHYEQYF. Based on the CDR3 plus reference TRBV28 and TRBJ2-7, the full variable domain is DVKVTQSSRYLVKRTGEKVFLECVQDMDHENMFWYRQDPGLGLRLIYFSYDVKMKEKGDIPEGYSVSREKKERFSLILESASTNQTSMYLCASSSPPAHYEQYFGPGTRLTVT.

In this sample, this clonotype turned up many times. J is TRBJ1-5 and V is TRBV20-1; 10 bases fit TRBD1. V gave up 6 bases and J gave up 2 bases; unmatched junction bases: 7. The CDR3 is 15 residues long. The germline CDR1 and CDR2 sequences are DFQATT and SNEGSKA (reference sequence). As DNA, the CDR3 is TGCAGTGCCAGACGACAGGGGGCGGGCAATCAGCCCCAGCATTTT. As protein: CSARRQGAGNQPQHF.

At least ten counts were recorded for this clonotype. This sequence joins TRBV20-1 and TRBJ2-3, with D perhaps being TRBD1 or TRBD2 (5 bases each). In germline, CDR1 is DFQATT, CDR2 SNEGSKA (reference sequence). The ends were cut back, 3 bases at V and 2 bases at J, with 12 bases in the middle. The CDR3 covers 14 residues. For the CDR3, the DNA is TGCAGTGCTAGGGGGGAAACATCCACAGATACGCAGTATTTT. Translation: CSARGETSTDTQYF.